This is a list of T cell receptor beta chains from one sample in a study of blood T cell repertoires in COVID-19. Using immunoSEQ multiplex PCR, the repertoire was profiled, and TCRdb retains in-frame clones only, with some absent. The sample lists about 83,000 clones; around 87% were seen once. The specimen sequenced was peripheral blood. The receptors derive from a man aged 80 or over with active or convalescent COVID-19. Each CDR3 is given with its conserved first and last residue. Fields, in order: D gene, J gene, clone size, V gene, CDR3 length, CDR3 DNA, CDR3 protein. D genes are given only for firm matches. A clone size is listed for some rows: how often the clone was seen (once, few, many), or a class if it is expanded.

>.|TRBJ2-1|.|TRBV11-1|15
TGTGCCAGCAGCTTAGTGGCCGCTTTCTCCCCCGAGCAGTTCTTC
CASSLVAAFSPEQFF
>TRBD2|TRBJ2-3|.|TRBV25-1|16
TGTGCCAGCAGTACGGGACTAGCGCTTAGCACAGATACGCAGTATTTT
CASSTGLALSTDTQYF
>.|TRBJ1-1|.|TRBV19|11
TGTGCCACCGCACAGTACACTGAAGCTTTCTTT
CATAQYTEAFF
>.|TRBJ2-3|once|TRBV18|16
TGTGCCAGCTCACCAAGTTCCAGGGGCGGGACAGATACGCAGTATTTT
CASSPSSRGGTDTQYF
>TRBD1|TRBJ1-4|.|TRBV6-5|13
TGTGCCAGCAGGTACACAGGGGGAGAAAAACTGTTTTTT
CASRYTGGEKLFF
>.|TRBJ2-2|.|TRBV9|14
TGTGCCAGCAGCGCGGCACAGGGAACCGGGGAGCTGTTTTTT
CASSAAQGTGELFF
>TRBD1|TRBJ1-2|once|TRBV7-2|14
TGTGCCAGCAGCCCCAGGACAGGGGGTTTTGGCTACACCTTC
CASSPRTGGFGYTF
>TRBD1|TRBJ1-4|once|TRBV6-2/TRBV6-3|15
TGTGCCAGCAGTTACGCCGGGACAGCTAATGAAAAACTGTTTTTT
CASSYAGTANEKLFF
>.|TRBJ2-2|.|TRBV11-2|14
TGTGCCAGCAGCTTAGACGTCCGCACCGGGGAGCTGTTTTTT
CASSLDVRTGELFF
>TRBD1|TRBJ1-1|once|TRBV9|14
TGTGCCAGCAGCGGACAGGGGAACTGGGGTGAAGCTTTCTTT
CASSGQGNWGEAFF
>.|TRBJ2-6|.|TRBV6-6|18
TGTGCCAGCAGTCCCCGACAGGCCCTCGGCTCTGGGGCCAACGTCCTGACTTTC
CASSPRQALGSGANVLTF
>TRBD1|TRBJ1-5|.|TRBV6-4|14
TGTGCCAGCAGCGCTGGACAGGGTGATCAGCCCCAGCATTTT
CASSAGQGDQPQHF
>.|TRBJ1-3|.|TRBV7-9|14
TGTGCCAGCAGCGGCCAGGGGTCTGGAAACACCATATATTTT
CASSGQGSGNTIYF